This TCR beta chain was found in a study of regulatory T cells in long-lasting Graves disease (dated by TCRdb to the early 2020s). Regarding the research as a whole: Persistent Graves' disease was defined as persistently positive TSH receptor autoantibodies together with antithyroid drug treatment for over 5 years. Peripheral blood TCR sequencing and RNA sequencing compared persistent Graves' disease patients with newly diagnosed Graves' disease patients. The study was registered as a clinical trial and conducted in China. A total of roughly 35 samples underwent TCR sequencing: some 13 from persistent and about 20 from newly diagnosed Graves' disease patients. Antithyroid drugs had been taken for approximately 9.5 years on average by persistent Graves' disease patients in the clinical cohort.

The library was generated by multiplex PCR. The reads were generated on an Illumina HiSeq 4000. TCR beta libraries were built with iRepertoire HTBI primers and Arm-PCR amplification of CDR3 regions. Before sequencing, the PCR products underwent gel purification. In the authors' own workflow: Across samples, fewer than 70 TRBV and 13 to 15 TRBJ segments were identified and used for gene usage analysis of CDR3 amino acid clonotypes. COPE and FqMerger were used to merge the filtered high-quality paired reads into contigs. Contigs were aligned with BLAST to IMGT TRBV, TRBD and TRBJ reference genes, and CDR3 was defined per IMGT. Highly expanded clones were defined as clonotypes with a frequency above 0.1%. Shannon entropy was used to measure repertoire diversity, and the Gini coefficient was used to measure V-J evenness. A clonotype was considered public if more than one individual shared it. The raw public data were reprocessed by TCRdb itself: fastp quality trimming at Q25, MiXCR clonotype calling, in-frame beta chains only. Every distinct CDR3 protein forms one entry, paired with its most common genes and DNA. What appears here as the V and J calls and clone size reflects TCRdb's work, not the paper's. This sample is represented by about 660,000 distinct CDR3 sequences; around 30% of them were singletons. Clones ranked in the top ten supply under 50% of the sample.

The time point label here, explained by the study, means: persistent/refractory GD, antithyroid drugs over 5 years with positive TRAb. RNA was extracted from PBMCs in TRIzol for both TCR sequencing and RNA sequencing. The diagnosis of Graves' disease was made according to American Thyroid Association guidelines. The patients came from an endocrinology department in Xi'an, China. Each patient gave approximately 10 milliliters of peripheral blood, collected in an EDTA anticoagulant tube. Ficoll Paque Plus density gradient separation was used to isolate PBMCs, and no further T cell sorting was performed. An Agilent 2100 Bioanalyzer and agarose gel were used to assess RNA quality, and a NanoDrop 2000 was used to measure RNA concentration. Notes on this clonotype: The antigen this receptor binds is unknown. Per-base quality was not reported, and no clone a single base away is much larger than it.

Study-wide findings and limitations: As a limitation, the authors acknowledged that the small sample size may reduce accuracy. Preferential use of TRBV28, TRBJ1-2 and TRBJ2-5 was observed in persistent disease, whereas TRBV20-1 and TRBJ2-1 were favored in newly diagnosed disease. Sequencing and analysis were restricted to the TCR beta chain. Only peripheral blood was studied, because thyroid tissue, the primary lesion, was inaccessible. More public clonotypes were shared among persistent patients (under 3,000) than among newly diagnosed patients (over 900). Compared with newly diagnosed patients, persistent Graves' disease patients had lower TCR Shannon entropy and fewer highly expanded clones, which suggests clonal expansion.

Cut back by 3 bases and 9 bases, the V and J ends lie 12 bases apart. Taken from cysteine to phenylalanine, the CDR3 has 14 residues. The read is trimmed to its CDR3 DNA, 42 bases read in frame from base 1. Looking up the germline V gene yields CDR1 SGHTA and CDR2 FQGTGA. This receptor was identified in a female donor with Graves disease. The receptor chain draws on TRBV7-3 and TRBJ1-6, with the D gene too uncertain to name. The sample here was peripheral blood mononuclear cells (PBMCs), taken when the disease was refractory, from a patient treated with antithyroid drugs. The CDR3 protein is CASSFARSGSPLHF. The DNA sequence reads TGTGCCAGCAGCTTCGCACGATCAGGTTCACCCCTCCACTTT.